The 3 T cell receptor beta chains given below trace back to one sample, sequenced in a study of T cells in Graves' hyperthyroidism and ophthalmopathy. TCR beta CDR3 sequences were amplified from RNA transcripts. The HTBI primer set was used in a first-round RT-PCR of the TCR CDR3. MiXCR was run by TCRdb on the multiplex PCR reads, yielding one entry per CDR3 protein. Among 40,000 to 60,000 distinct CDR3 sequences listed, roughly 50% were seen once. The sample comprised peripheral blood or thyroid tissue (not recorded which). All receptors derive from a man aged 18 to 29 with Graves' hyperthyroidism.

This clonotype is termed medium-sized. The chain combines TRBV29-1 with TRBJ2-7; no definite D call. The CDR3 contains 14 residues. Germline CDR1 and CDR2: SQVTM and ANQGSEA. Trimming pared 4 bases from V and 2 bases from J, leaving 15 bases between. CDR3 bases: TGCAGCGTTGCATCACGTTCAGGTGCCTACGAGCAGTACTTC. This encodes CSVASRSGAYEQYF.

This clonotype came up many times. The chain is built from TRBV12-3 or TRBV12-4 and TRBJ1-5; D possibly corresponds to TRBD1 (5 bases). The CDR3 is made up of 20 amino acids. The V end lost 3 bases, the J end lost 4 bases, and 28 bases lay between the germline ends. CDR3 residues: CASSFWGVASQRDVNQPQHF. CDR3 in DNA: TGTGCCAGCAGTTTTTGGGGGGTAGCCTCCCAACGGGATGTTAATCAGCCCCAGCATTTT.

This clonotype was picked up many times. The chain couples TRBV11-2 to TRBJ2-2, with a possible D match to TRBD1 (5 bases). V was shortened by 1 base and J by 7 bases, with 13 bases between the two germline ends. Per the germline V gene, CDR1 is SGHAT and CDR2 is FQNNGV. CDR3 length: 15 residues. This CDR3 is CASSLVSRVDGELFF. The CDR3, as DNA: TGTGCCAGCAGCTTAGTATCCAGGGTAGACGGGGAGCTGTTTTTT.